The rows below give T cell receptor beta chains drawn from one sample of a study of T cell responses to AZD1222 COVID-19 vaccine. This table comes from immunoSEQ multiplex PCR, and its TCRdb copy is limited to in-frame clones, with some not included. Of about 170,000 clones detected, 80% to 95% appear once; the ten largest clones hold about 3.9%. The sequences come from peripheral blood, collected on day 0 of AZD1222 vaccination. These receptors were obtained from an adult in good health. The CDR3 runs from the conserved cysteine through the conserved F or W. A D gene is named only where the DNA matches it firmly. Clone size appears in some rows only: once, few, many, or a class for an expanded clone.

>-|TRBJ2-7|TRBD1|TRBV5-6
TGTGCCAGCAGCTGGTTAAGGGACAGGGGGAGTGGCGAGCAGTACTTC
CASSWLRDRGSGEQYF
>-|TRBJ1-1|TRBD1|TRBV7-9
TGTGCCAGCAGTTCCGTAGGGGGCGTCGCTGAAGCTTTCTTT
CASSSVGGVAEAFF
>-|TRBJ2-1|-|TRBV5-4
TGTGCCAGCAGCGGGTCGGGATCACAGTTCTTC
CASSGSGSQFF
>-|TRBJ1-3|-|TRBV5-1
TGCGCCAGCAGCGCGGCAGGGGTCGGAAACACCATATATTTT
CASSAAGVGNTIYF
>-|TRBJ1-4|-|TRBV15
TGTGCCACCAGCAGAGAACAGGGACATAGCGAAAAACTGTTTTTT
CATSREQGHSEKLFF
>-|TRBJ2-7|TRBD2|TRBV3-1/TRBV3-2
TGTGCCAGCAGCCAAGGGGGAGGGGAATACGAGCAGTACTTC
CASSQGGGEYEQYF
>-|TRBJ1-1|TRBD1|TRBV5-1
TGCGCCAGCAGCCTTGGGACAGCGAACACTGAAGCTTTCTTT
CASSLGTANTEAFF
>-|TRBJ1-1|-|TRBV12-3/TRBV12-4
TGTGCCAGCAGCCCGGCGAGGAGCACTGAAGCTTTCTTT
CASSPARSTEAFF
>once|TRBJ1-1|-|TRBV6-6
TGTGCCAGCAGTTCCGACACTGAGCTTGAAGCTTTCTTT
CASSSDTELEAFF
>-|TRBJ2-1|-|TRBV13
TGTGCCAGCAGCTTAGTTGGTGAGCAGTTCTTC
CASSLVGEQFF
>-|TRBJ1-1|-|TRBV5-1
TGCGCCAGCAGCTTAAGTTCTTTAGGTCTGAACACTGAAGCTTTCTTT
CASSLSSLGLNTEAFF
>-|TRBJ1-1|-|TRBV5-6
TGTGCCAGCAGCTTGTTCAGGGGAACTGAAGCTTTCTTT
CASSLFRGTEAFF
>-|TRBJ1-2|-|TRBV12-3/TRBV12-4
TGTGCCAGCACCCCCCAGGTTCTCTATGGCTACACCTTC
CASTPQVLYGYTF
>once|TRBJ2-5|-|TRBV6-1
TGTGCCAGCAGCGAAGGGGTCCAAGAGACCCAGTACTTC
CASSEGVQETQYF
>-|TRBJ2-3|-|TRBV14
TGTGCCAGCAGCCAAGGCCGACCCTGGGGGAAGGGCACAGATACGCAGTATTTT
CASSQGRPWGKGTDTQYF
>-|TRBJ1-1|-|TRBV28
TGTGCCAGCACCCCGGGGGGACGAAGGAACACTGAAGCTTTCTTT
CASTPGGRRNTEAFF
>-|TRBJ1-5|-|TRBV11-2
TGTGCCAGCAGCTTAGATCAGCGAGGAAATCAGCCCCAGCATTTT
CASSLDQRGNQPQHF
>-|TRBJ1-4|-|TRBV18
TGTGCCAGCTCGATAGTCGGCAGGGTGAAGGGCGCAACTAATGAAAAACTGTTTTTT
CASSIVGRVKGATNEKLFF
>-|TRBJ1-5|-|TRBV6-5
TGTGCCAGCAGTCTCCGGGGGGGGCAGCCCCAGCATTTT
CASSLRGGQPQHF
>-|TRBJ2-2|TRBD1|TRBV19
TGTGCCAGTAGTATCATCCCAGGGGGCAGCACCGGGGAGCTGTTTTTT
CASSIIPGGSTGELFF
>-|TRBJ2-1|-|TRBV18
TGTGCCAGCTCACCCACCCCGAACAATGAGCAGTTCTTC
CASSPTPNNEQFF
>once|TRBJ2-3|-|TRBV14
TGTGCCAGCAGCCAATCGTCGGGAGTGTCTTTAGATACGCAGTATTTT
CASSQSSGVSLDTQYF
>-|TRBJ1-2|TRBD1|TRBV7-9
TGTGCCAGCAGCACCACCGGGACAGCCCCCTATGGCTACACCTTC
CASSTTGTAPYGYTF
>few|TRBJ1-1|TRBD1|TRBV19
TGTGCCAGTAGTGCAGGGGGCACGAACACTGAAGCTTTCTTT
CASSAGGTNTEAFF
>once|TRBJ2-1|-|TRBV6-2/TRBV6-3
TGTGCCAGCAGTAAGTATGAGCAGTTCTTC
CASSKYEQFF
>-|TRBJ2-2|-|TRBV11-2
TGTGCCAGCAGCTTAGTCGGCGGGGAGCTGTTTTTT
CASSLVGGELFF
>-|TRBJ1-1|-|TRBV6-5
TGTGCCAGCCTTATGTGGGCAGAGAACACTGAAGCTTTCTTT
CASLMWAENTEAFF
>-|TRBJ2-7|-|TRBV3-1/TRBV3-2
TGTGCCAGCAGCCAACCTGGGACCAGCTCCTACGAGCAGTACTTC
CASSQPGTSSYEQYF
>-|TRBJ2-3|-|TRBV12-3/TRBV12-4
TGTGCCAGCAGTTTTGAACGCACAGATACGCAGTATTTT
CASSFERTDTQYF
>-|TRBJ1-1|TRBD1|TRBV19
TGTGCCAGTAGTATCCAGGGGGCGCGGGGGACTGAAGCTTTCTTT
CASSIQGARGTEAFF
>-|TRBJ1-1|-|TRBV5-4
TGTGCCAGCAGCTTGCGGGGGTTGGGCACTGAAGCTTTCTTT
CASSLRGLGTEAFF
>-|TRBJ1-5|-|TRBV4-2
TGTGCCAGCAGCCAGACCATAACCACCCCCGTGGTGGTGCCCCAGCATTTT
CASSQTITTPVVVPQHF
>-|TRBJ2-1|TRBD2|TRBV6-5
TGTGCCAGCAGTCCCCCTAGCGGGGGGTACAATGAGCAGTTCTTC
CASSPPSGGYNEQFF
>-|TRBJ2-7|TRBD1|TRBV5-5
TGTGCCAGCAGCTTTCCGGGACAGGGGGACGAGCAGTACTTC
CASSFPGQGDEQYF
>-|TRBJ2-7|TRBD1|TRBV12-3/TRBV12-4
TGTGCCAGCAGTCCAGGGGGCGCGTACGAGCAGTACTTC
CASSPGGAYEQYF
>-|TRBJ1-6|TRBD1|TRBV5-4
TGTGCCAGCAGGATGGTGACAGGGAAAAATTCACCCCTCCACTTT
CASRMVTGKNSPLHF
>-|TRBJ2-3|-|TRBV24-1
TGTGCCCCCCGGGGGGCCCCAGATACGCAGTATTTT
CAPRGAPDTQYF
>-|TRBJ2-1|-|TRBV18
TGTGCCAGCTCACCTAAGGGACAAAGACGGGAGCAGTTCTTC
CASSPKGQRREQFF
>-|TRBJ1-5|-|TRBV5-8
TGTGCCAGCAGCTTTGGTCAGCCCCAGCATTTT
CASSFGQPQHF
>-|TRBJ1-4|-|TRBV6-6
TGTGCCAGCAGGCGTAGCCAGGGAGAAGAAAAACTGTTTTTT
CASRRSQGEEKLFF